A selection of T cell receptor beta chains follows, all from one sample in a study of blood T cell repertoires in COVID-19. Here immunoSEQ multiplex PCR was the method, and the copy in TCRdb shows in-frame clones only, minus some. The data show roughly 180,000 clones, 87% seen once. Sequences were obtained from PBMCs or T cells enriched from blood (not recorded which). Every receptor here comes from a woman aged 30 to 39 who had recovered from COVID-19. The CDR3 runs from the conserved cysteine through the conserved F or W. Fields, in order: V gene, J gene, CDR3 protein.

TRBV27,TRBJ1-1,CASSLSDSGSEAFF
TRBV5-1,TRBJ1-2,CASSLDGQSGYGYTF
TRBV27,TRBJ2-7,CASRGLAGSSYEQYF
TRBV19,TRBJ2-2,CASRDQGRTNTGELFF
TRBV11-1,TRBJ2-7,CASSSDRGEQYF
TRBV20-1,TRBJ2-7,CSVGDSYEQYF
TRBV5-4,TRBJ2-2,CASNPGGQGRPGELFF
TRBV6-5,TRBJ1-5,CASSSIENQPQHF
TRBV19,TRBJ1-5,CASSFGTVKQPQHF
TRBV19,TRBJ2-7,CASSPRDRGYEQYF
TRBV6-5,TRBJ2-7,CASSYSLAGVYEQYF
TRBV19,TRBJ2-4,CASSSQPQVEDIQYF
TRBV9,TRBJ2-5,CASSVAIAGDQETQYF
TRBV7-6,TRBJ1-3,CASSLGNTIYF
TRBV19,TRBJ1-4,CASSGEKLFF
TRBV6-6,TRBJ1-5,CASSLRVQPQHF
TRBV6-2/TRBV6-3,TRBJ1-1,CASSYTGSGTEAFF
TRBV5-8,TRBJ2-2,CASSFPGINTGELFF
TRBV7-9,TRBJ1-6,CASSPQGVAYNSPLHF
TRBV6-1,TRBJ1-5,CASSETGLSNQPQHF
TRBV4-3,TRBJ2-1,CASSQEADNEQFF
TRBV7-2,TRBJ1-3,CASSRDSNSGNTIYF
TRBV15,TRBJ1-2,CATSRDSAGAGGYTF
TRBV7-9,TRBJ1-1,CASSPRRGTEAFF
TRBV5-1,TRBJ1-1,CASRTDRGGVEAFF
TRBV21-1,TRBJ1-2,CASSKMGEATLNYGYTF
TRBV24-1,TRBJ1-5,CATSGGLSNQPQHF
TRBV11-2,TRBJ2-2,CASSPPPGGATGELFF
TRBV18,TRBJ2-5,CASSPLGQGAQETQYF
TRBV4-2,TRBJ2-5,CASSQSLGLGVETQYF
TRBV6-2/TRBV6-3,TRBJ1-3,CASSSVGQGAGNTIYF
TRBV18,TRBJ1-1,CASSPSLSPAGKAEAFF
TRBV4-2,TRBJ2-7,CASSHQDRSYEQYF
TRBV23-1,TRBJ2-5,CASSHMRYQETQYF
TRBV27,TRBJ1-2,CASRAGTAYGYTF
TRBV30,TRBJ1-2,CAWRAVANYGYTF
TRBV19,TRBJ1-6,CASSIDVRSPLHF
TRBV28,TRBJ2-1,CASSLSLAGVEQFF
TRBV5-1,TRBJ1-3,CASSLTFSGNTIYF
TRBV7-6,TRBJ1-3,CASSLAPQGGNTIYF
TRBV11-2,TRBJ2-4,CASSLVQGDLAKNIQYF
TRBV5-1,TRBJ2-6,CASSAGDRGRSGANVLTF
TRBV14,TRBJ1-1,CASSQQSNTEAFF
TRBV11-3,TRBJ2-2,CASSYRDRNTGELFF
TRBV28,TRBJ2-5,CASSLTGGVVGETQYF
TRBV7-2,TRBJ2-3,CASSPGGSGGNTQYF
TRBV18,TRBJ1-2,CASSPGLGGAQDYGYTF
TRBV9,TRBJ1-1,CASSVIGGSEAFF
TRBV6-5,TRBJ1-6,CASDKSLLGSPLHF
TRBV4-2,TRBJ1-5,CASSPKGGGSQPQHF
TRBV11-2,TRBJ2-1,CASSLDSSSYNEQFF
TRBV23-1,TRBJ1-1,CASSHSQGRIMNTEAFF
TRBV27,TRBJ1-1,CASSPPGQAEAFF
TRBV9,TRBJ2-1,CASSAGTSGGNSEQFF
TRBV11-3,TRBJ2-3,CASLRREGNRPLGDTQYF
TRBV27,TRBJ2-1,CASSLDRLYNEQFF
TRBV30,TRBJ1-3,CASDSPGNTIYF
TRBV4-2,TRBJ2-7,CASSQDLPEGEQYF
TRBV24-1,TRBJ2-1,CATSDGEREKGEQFF